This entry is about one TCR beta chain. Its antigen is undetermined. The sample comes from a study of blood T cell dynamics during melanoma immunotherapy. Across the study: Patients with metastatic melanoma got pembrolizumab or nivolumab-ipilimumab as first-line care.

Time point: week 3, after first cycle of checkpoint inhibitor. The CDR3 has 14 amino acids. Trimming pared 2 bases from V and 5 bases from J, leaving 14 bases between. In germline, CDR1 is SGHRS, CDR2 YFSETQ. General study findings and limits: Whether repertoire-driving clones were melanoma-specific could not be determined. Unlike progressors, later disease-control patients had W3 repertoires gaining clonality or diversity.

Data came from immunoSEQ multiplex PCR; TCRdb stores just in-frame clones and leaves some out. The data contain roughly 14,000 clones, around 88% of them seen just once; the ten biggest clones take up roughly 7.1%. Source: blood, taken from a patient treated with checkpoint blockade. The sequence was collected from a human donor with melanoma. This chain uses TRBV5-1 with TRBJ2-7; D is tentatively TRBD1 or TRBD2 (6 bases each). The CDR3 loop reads CASSLGGLEDEQYF. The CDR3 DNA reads TGCGCCAGCAGCTTAGGGGGGCTCGAGGACGAGCAGTACTTC.